This passage covers 23 T cell receptor beta chains from one sample sequenced in a study of blood T cell repertoires in COVID-19. TCRdb's copy holds only in-frame clones and misses some; the assay was immunoSEQ multiplex PCR. This table has 250,000 or so clones, around 84% appearing once. Sample: PBMCs or T cells enriched from blood (not recorded which). These receptors all come from a woman in her forties or fifties who had been exposed to COVID-19.

The chain recombines TRBV18 with TRBJ1-1, with D uncertain. Germline-derived CDR1 and CDR2 are KGHSH and LQKENI. The length of the CDR3 is 15 residues. V lost 3 bases and J 1 base, leaving 12 bases between the germline ends. The CDR3 spells CASSPLEGGNTEAFF. The CDR3 DNA follows: TGTGCCAGCTCACCGCTCGAGGGAGGGAACACTGAAGCTTTCTTT. The full variable domain, rest sourced from reference TRBV18 and TRBJ1-1, is NAGVMQNPRHLVRRRGQEARLRCSPMKGHSHVYWYRQLPEEGLKFMVYLQKENIIDESGMPKERFSAEFPKEGPSILRIQQVVRGDSAAYFCASSPLEGGNTEAFFGQGTRLTVV.

V usage is TRBV4-3 and J usage is TRBJ1-2, with TRBD1 matching over 7 bases. The CDR3 is 16 amino acids. CDR1 is LGHNA, CDR2 YSLEER, per germline. V lost 0 bases to trimming and J lost 5 bases; unmatched junction nucleotides: 9. Here the CDR3 DNA reads TGCGCCAGCAGCCAAGATCCCGGCAGGGGGACTTATGGCTACACCTTC. This gives the protein CASSQDPGRGTYGYTF.

The chain has TRBV19 and TRBJ1-1; D not certain. This CDR3 spans 8 amino acids. Germline V CDR1 and CDR2: LNHDA, SQIVND (reference sequence). In DNA, the CDR3 is TGTGCTGCCGGGTGGACTTTCTTT. Amino acid sequence: CAAGWTFF.

This chain uses TRBV28 with TRBJ1-1; possible D gene TRBD1, 5 bases. This CDR3 is 11 amino acids long. Looked up from germline, CDR1 is MDHEN and CDR2 is SYDVKM. Trimming took 10 bases from V and 1 from J, leaving 7 bases between them. CDR3 DNA: TGTGCCACCGGGGGGAACACTGAAGCTTTCTTT. Translating it yields CATGGNTEAFF.

This clone was recorded once. This rearrangement joins TRBV6-5 to TRBJ1-3; no definite D call. The V gene's germline CDR1 is MNHEY and CDR2 SVGAGI. With 5 bases removed from V and 0 bases from J, the gap between germline ends came to 8 bases. The CDR3 sequence is 14 residues long. The CDR3, as DNA: TGTGCCAGCAGTAGACTGAGCTCTGGAAACACCATATATTTT. Encoded protein: CASSRLSSGNTIYF.

The genes are TRBV7-3 and TRBJ2-6, with D unclear. CDR3 size: 15 residues. V was clipped by 2 bases and J by 0 bases, with 5 bases between them. The germline CDR1 and CDR2 sequences are SGHTA and FQGTGA. The CDR3 sequence: CASSLVGSGANVLTF. For the CDR3, the DNA is TGTGCCAGCAGCTTAGTCGGCTCTGGGGCCAACGTCCTGACTTTC.

V gene TRBV4-2 combines with J gene TRBJ2-5; the match to TRBD2 covers 7 bases. This CDR3 is built from 15 residues. Germline-derived CDR1 and CDR2 are LGHNA and YNFKEQ. After removal of 0 bases from V and 7 bases from J, the junction contained 8 bases not matched to a gene. For the CDR3, the DNA is TGTGCCAGCAGCCAAGAAGGGCTAGCGGAGGGGACCCAGTACTTC. Protein sequence: CASSQEGLAEGTQYF.

This clone has more than one count but fewer than ten. The chain is built from TRBV12-3 or TRBV12-4 and TRBJ1-2; TRBD1 is a possible D gene (6 bases). Deletions cut 2 bases from V and 9 bases from J, with 10 bases between. The CDR3 has 12 amino acids. This CDR3 reads CASSLLQGRYTF. CDR3 DNA: TGTGCCAGCAGTTTACTACAGGGACGCTACACCTTC.

A single count supports this clone. Here the CDR3 reads CASSFLNSRTGELFF. CDR3 bases: TGTGCCAGCAGCTTCTTGAACAGCCGCACCGGGGAGCTGTTTTTT. The chain recombines TRBV5-6 with TRBJ2-2, with D unresolved. CDR3 length equals 15 residues. The V gene's germline CDR1 is SGHDT and CDR2 YYEEEE. Trimming stripped 2 bases from V and 4 bases from J, with 12 bases between.

This chain links TRBV21-1 with TRBJ2-7; TRBD2 was called by the table and not checked on the DNA. TRBV21-1 is recorded as a pseudogene. This CDR3 is built from 16 residues. CDR3: CASSPLPGGVSYEQYF. The DNA of the CDR3 is TGTGCCAGCAGCCCTCTCCCGGGGGGGGTCTCCTACGAGCAGTACTTC.

This chain uses TRBV3-1 (or the pseudogene TRBV3-2) with TRBJ1-6, with 7 bases fitting TRBD1. Germline V CDR1 and CDR2: LGHDT, YNNKEL (reference sequence). The V segment lost 3 bases and the J segment 9 bases; nucleotides outside the gene matches: 5. The CDR3 is 14 residues long. The CDR3 region is CASSHRDRGSPLHF. The CDR3, as DNA: TGTGCCAGCAGCCACCGGGACAGAGGTTCACCCCTCCACTTT.

The genes are TRBV9 and TRBJ2-1; 10 bases agree with TRBD2. V lost 0 bases, J lost 1 base, and 1 base stayed unmatched. The CDR3 consists of 16 residues. Germline CDR1 reads SGDLS; CDR2 reads YYNGEE. The CDR3 DNA is TGTGCCAGCAGCGTAGATAGCGGGAGGTCCTACAATGAGCAGTTCTTC. It encodes CASSVDSGRSYNEQFF.

The chain carries TRBV6-5 and TRBJ1-6; TRBD1 matches at 8 bases. Germline-derived CDR1 and CDR2 are MNHEY and SVGAGI. This CDR3 spans 15 amino acids. V dropped 7 bases and J dropped 10; count of bases not matched to a gene: 12. The CDR3 bases are TGTGCCAGCAATTGGCTGACAGGGGAGGGCTCACCCCTCCACTTT. It specifies CASNWLTGEGSPLHF.

The gene calls are TRBV7-3 and TRBJ2-1; 8 bases agree with TRBD2. The V gene's germline CDR1 is SGHTA and CDR2 FQGTGA. V was clipped by 0 bases and J by 7 bases; unmatched bases: 8. The CDR3 contains 16 residues. The CDR3 DNA reads as TGTGCCAGCAGCTTAACTGCGGGGGGCTTCGATAATGAGCAGTTCTTC. Translation gives CASSLTAGGFDNEQFF.

This chain connects TRBV6-5 to TRBJ2-3, with D maybe TRBD1 (6 bases). Germline-derived CDR1 and CDR2 are MNHEY and SVGAGI. Trimming removed 6 bases at V and 3 bases at J, with 16 bases between. The CDR3 runs 15 residues. CDR3 amino acids: CASRAQNRVTDTQYF. The DNA of the CDR3 is TGTGCCAGCAGGGCGCAAAACAGGGTTACAGATACGCAGTATTTT.

This clone was seen more than once but under ten times. The chain recombines TRBV10-3 with TRBJ2-2, with 7 bases that match TRBD1. Germline values: CDR1 ENHRY, CDR2 SYGVKD. The CDR3 runs 13 residues. Trimming took 10 bases from V and 3 from J; bases not matched to a gene: 5. Written as DNA, the CDR3 is TGTGCCACTAGAACAGGGGACACCGGGGAGCTGTTTTTT. It yields the protein CATRTGDTGELFF.

The chain couples TRBV6-2 or TRBV6-3 to TRBJ1-2, with a possible D match to TRBD1 (6 bases). The CDR3 has 17 residues. Trimming stripped 3 bases from V and 4 bases from J, with 21 bases between. Germline CDR1 is MNHEY and CDR2 is SVGEGT. The CDR3 DNA is TGTGCCAGCAGTTATAGGCTCGGGGACACGTCGAGCTATGGCTACACCTTC. Translating it yields CASSYRLGDTSSYGYTF.

The rearrangement joins TRBV12-3 or TRBV12-4 to TRBJ2-5, with TRBD2 matching 7 bases. The ends lost 5 bases at V and 4 bases at J; junction bases unmatched: 4. The CDR3 runs to 13 residues. CDR3 in amino acids: CASSPGLGETQYF. The CDR3, as DNA: TGTGCCAGCAGTCCCGGACTAGGAGAGACCCAGTACTTC.

The V gene is TRBV6-5, the J gene TRBJ1-6; D is undetermined. CDR3 length: 15 residues. Germline assignment: CDR1 MNHEY and CDR2 SVGAGI. Deletions cut 6 bases from V and 10 bases from J, with 19 bases between. Here the CDR3 reads CASSTNRDRGSPLHF. CDR3 DNA: TGTGCCAGCAGCACGAACCGGGATCGAGGGTCACCCCTCCACTTT.

This chain uses TRBV11-2 with TRBJ2-2; D may be TRBD1 (5 bases). V lost 3 bases and J lost 0, with 11 bases in between. The CDR3 is made up of 16 amino acids. CDR1 SGHAT and CDR2 FQNNGV come from the germline V gene. The CDR3 here is CASSFREKANTGELFF. CDR3 DNA sequence: TGTGCCAGCAGCTTCAGGGAAAAGGCGAACACCGGGGAGCTGTTTTTT.

This sequence joins TRBV28 and TRBJ1-1; D may be TRBD1 (5 bases). CDR1 and CDR2 (germline): MDHEN, SYDVKM. The CDR3 consists of 17 residues. Trimming removed 2 bases from V and 6 bases from J, with 22 bases in between. This CDR3 reads CASSLPFRRSRAPEAFF. The CDR3 coding sequence is TGTGCCAGCAGTTTACCTTTCCGAAGGAGCAGGGCTCCTGAAGCTTTCTTT.

The gene calls are TRBV5-1 and TRBJ2-1; 10 bases are shared with TRBD1. The CDR3 sequence is 13 residues long. Germline values: CDR1 SGHRS, CDR2 YFSETQ. Trimming at V came to 5 bases and at J to 15 bases, leaving 11 bases not matched to a gene. The CDR3 region has the DNA TGCGCCAGCAGTTCTAATGCCGGGACAGGGGTGTTCTTC. This sequence encodes CASSSNAGTGVFF.

The J gene is TRBJ1-4, the V gene TRBV5-1; no definite D call. This CDR3 is 14 amino acids long. Between the trimmed V and J ends, which lost 5 bases and 0 bases, there was a span of 8 bases. CDR1 SGHRS and CDR2 YFSETQ come from the germline V gene. CDR3 residues: CASRFETTNEKLFF. DNA for the CDR3: TGCGCCAGCAGGTTCGAGACAACTAATGAAAAACTGTTTTTT.